This TCR beta chain was profiled in a study of blood T cell repertoires in COVID-19. Here immunoSEQ multiplex PCR was the method, and the copy in TCRdb shows in-frame clones only, minus some. The sample includes roughly 71,000 clones, 70% to 90% seen only once; the top ten take roughly 18%. The germline V gene has CDR1 SGHVS and CDR2 FNYEAQ. V shed 5 bases, J shed 8 bases, and the junction held 2 bases outside the gene matches. The CDR3 contains 14 residues. The gene calls are TRBV7-6 and TRBJ1-6, with 11 nucleotides matching TRBD1. The TCR sequence derives from a woman older than 75 with acute or convalescent COVID-19. The specimen sequenced was peripheral blood. The CDR3 coding sequence is TGTGCCAGCAGCCGGACAGGGGGCGATTCACCCCTCCACTTT. Translated, it gives CASSRTGGDSPLHF.